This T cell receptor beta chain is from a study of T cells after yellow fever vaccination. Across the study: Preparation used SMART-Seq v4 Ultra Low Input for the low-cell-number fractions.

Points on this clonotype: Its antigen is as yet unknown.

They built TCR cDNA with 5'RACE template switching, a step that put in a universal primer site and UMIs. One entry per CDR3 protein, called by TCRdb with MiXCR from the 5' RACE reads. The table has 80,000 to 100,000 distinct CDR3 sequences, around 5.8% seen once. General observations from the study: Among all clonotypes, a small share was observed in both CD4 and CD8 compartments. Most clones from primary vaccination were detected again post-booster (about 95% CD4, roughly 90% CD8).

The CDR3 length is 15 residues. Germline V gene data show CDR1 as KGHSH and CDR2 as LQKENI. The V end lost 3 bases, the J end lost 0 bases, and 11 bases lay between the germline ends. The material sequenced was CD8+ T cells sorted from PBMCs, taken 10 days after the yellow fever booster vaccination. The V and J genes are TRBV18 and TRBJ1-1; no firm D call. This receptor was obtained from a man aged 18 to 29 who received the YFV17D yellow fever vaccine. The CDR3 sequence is CASSPERPVNTEAFF. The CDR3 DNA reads TGTGCCAGCTCACCCGAAAGGCCAGTGAACACTGAAGCTTTCTTT.